The source of this T cell receptor beta chain is a study of T cell clonality in common variable immunodeficiency. Points from the study as a whole: Fewer TCRbeta clones were shared among CVID subjects than controls.

The trim removed 5 bases at V and 4 bases at J, leaving 10 bases unmatched. Germline V gene lookup returns CDR1 SGHVS and CDR2 FQNEAQ. The CDR3 consists of 16 residues. There are many counts of this clone. As yet, its antigen is unknown. The DNA ends 3 residues before the CDR3 does, and the rest of the CDR3 is filled in from the germline J gene. Some clones are missing from TCRdb's copy, which holds only in-frame ones; the method was immunoSEQ multiplex PCR. The sample lists about 81,000 clones, none appearing once, the ten largest making up about 0.8%. Blood samples were heparinized, about 5 to 8 ml per donor.

The sequence was collected from a person between 18 and 75 years old in good health. This chain joins TRBV7-8 and TRBJ2-1; 8 bases fit TRBD2. Sequenced material: peripheral blood mononuclear cells. The sequenced part of the CDR3 DNA is TGTGCCAGCAGCACCCTAAGCGGGAGTTATTACAATGAG. Its protein product is CASSTLSGSYYNE. In full, the CDR3 reads CASSTLSGSYYNEQFF.